The next 19 T cell receptor beta chains were all read from a single sample in a study of early T cells in non-severe SARS-CoV-2 infection. TCRdb re-analysed the 5' RACE reads in MiXCR, keeping a single row per CDR3 protein. The sample gives 70,000 to 85,000 distinct CDR3 sequences, under 15% of which show up once; approximately 6% is in the top ten. Material for sequencing was whole blood. Receptor source: an adult who was a healthcare worker with PCR-confirmed SARS-CoV-2 infection or an uninfected control (not recorded which).

This clonotype was observed a handful of times. The rearrangement links TRBV27 to TRBJ2-5; TRBD1 might be the D (6 bases). This CDR3 spans 16 amino acids. V lost 2 bases and J lost 4, with 17 bases in between. Germline V gene sequence: CDR1 MNHEY, CDR2 SMNVEV (reference sequence). CDR3 sequence reads: CASSLTQGPARETQYF. As DNA, the CDR3 is TGTGCCAGCAGTTTAACACAGGGACCGGCAAGAGAGACCCAGTACTTC.

The table lists this clonotype with many counts. The rearrangement links TRBV30 to TRBJ2-1; TRBD1 matches 9 bases. The ends lost 1 base at V and 15 bases at J; junction bases unmatched: 13. Germline V gives CDR1 GTSNPN, CDR2 SVGIG (reference sequence). This CDR3 is 14 amino acids long. In DNA, the CDR3 is TGTGCCTGGAGTGAGCCGGGACAGGGACTATCCAGGTTCTTC. Its protein product is CAWSEPGQGLSRFF. Supplemented by reference TRBV30 and TRBJ2-1, the full variable domain reads SQTIHQWPATLVQPVGSPLSLECTVEGTSNPNLYWYRQAAGRGLQLLFYSVGIGQISSEVPQNLSASRPQDRQFILSSKKLLLSDSGFYLCAWSEPGQGLSRFFGPGTRLTVL.

The chain recombines TRBV20-1 with TRBJ2-5, with 14 bases lining up with TRBD2. The CDR3 totals 16 residues. The ends lost 2 bases at V and 3 bases at J; junction bases unmatched: 5. Germline loops: CDR1 DFQATT, CDR2 SNEGSKA (reference sequence). The CDR3 region is CSARRPGLAGEETQYF. CDR3 nucleotide sequence: TGCAGTGCTAGAAGACCGGGACTAGCGGGAGAAGAGACCCAGTACTTC.

This CDR3 reads CASSLEIFASNEQFF. The CDR3 nucleotides are TGTGCCAGCAGCTTAGAGATCTTTGCGAGCAATGAGCAGTTCTTC. The genes are TRBV7-9 and TRBJ2-1; D unresolved. The CDR3 length is 15 residues. V was cut by 1 base and J by 6 bases, with 13 bases left in between. Per the germline V gene, CDR1 is SEHNR and CDR2 is FQNEAQ (reference sequence).

The V and J genes are TRBV7-2 and TRBJ1-1; D is undetermined. CDR1 and CDR2 from the germline V gene are SGHTA and FQGNSA. The V gene lost 5 bases and the J gene lost 6 bases, with 13 bases spanning the gap. The CDR3 has 13 residues. The CDR3, as DNA: TGTGCCAGCAGCCTCACATCGAGCGCTGAAGCTTTCTTT. Translation gives CASSLTSSAEAFF.

This clonotype showed up just a few times. The chain carries TRBV7-2 and TRBJ1-1, with 7 bases fitting TRBD1. This CDR3 contains 13 residues. Germline CDR1 and CDR2: SGHTA and FQGNSA. Trimming took 5 bases from V and 11 from J; bases not matched to a gene: 11. This CDR3 reads CASSEGAALGAFF. CDR3 nucleotides: TGTGCCAGCAGCGAGGGGGCAGCCCTGGGGGCTTTCTTT.

This clonotype is judged medium-sized. The gene calls are TRBV6-1 and TRBJ2-2; possible D gene TRBD2, 7 bases. Trimming took 3 bases from V and 6 from J, leaving 14 bases between them. This CDR3 has 15 amino acids. Germline V gene data show CDR1 as MNHNS and CDR2 as SASEGT. The CDR3 DNA follows: TGTGCCAGCAGTGACAGCCGCGGGGGCCCCGGGGAGCTGTTTTTT. Translation: CASSDSRGGPGELFF.

This clonotype has a count of ten or more. This chain links TRBV20-1 with TRBJ2-1, with 7 bases identical to TRBD1. Germline V gives CDR1 DFQATT, CDR2 SNEGSKA (reference sequence). J lost 8 bases, V lost 4 bases, and 8 bases had no gene match. The CDR3 sequence is 13 residues long. Here the CDR3 DNA reads TGCAGTGCTACCCCCGGACAGGAGGATGAGCAGTTCTTC. Its protein product is CSATPGQEDEQFF.

This clonotype was recorded a few times. The rearrangement links TRBV9 to TRBJ2-2, with D uncertain. Germline V gene sequence: CDR1 SGDLS, CDR2 YYNGEE. V lost 6 bases to trimming and J lost 0 bases, with 9 bases between them. The CDR3 has 14 amino acids. The CDR3 here is CASNPRPNTGELFF. CDR3 sequence (DNA): TGTGCCAGCAATCCTCGGCCGAACACCGGGGAGCTGTTTTTT.

The chain uses TRBV15 and TRBJ1-2; D might be TRBD1 (6 bases). The germline V gene encodes CDR1 LNHNV and CDR2 YYDKDF (reference sequence). V lost 8 bases and J 2 bases, leaving 12 bases between the germline ends. The CDR3 spans 13 residues. CDR3 loop: CATLGTPNYGYTF. The CDR3 DNA is TGTGCCACCCTTGGGACACCCAACTATGGCTACACCTTC.

This clonotype was seen more than once but under ten times. The rearrangement joins TRBV18 to TRBJ2-3; TRBD2 agrees at 10 bases. The CDR3 runs to 16 residues. The germline gives CDR1 KGHSH, CDR2 LQKENI. The junction had 8 bases not matched to a gene; V was cut back by 6 bases and J by 2 bases. The chain's CDR3 is CASSSRSGGSTDTQYF. The CDR3 DNA reads as TGTGCCAGCTCCTCCCGTAGCGGGGGGTCCACAGATACGCAGTATTTT. Supplemented by reference TRBV18 and TRBJ2-3, the full variable domain reads NAGVMQNPRHLVRRRGQEARLRCSPMKGHSHVYWYRQLPEEGLKFMVYLQKENIIDESGMPKERFSAEFPKEGPSILRIQQVVRGDSAAYFCASSSRSGGSTDTQYFGPGTRLTVL.

V and J are TRBV5-1 and TRBJ1-1, with 10 bases lining up with TRBD1. Per germline, CDR1 SGHRS and CDR2 YFSETQ. The CDR3 length is 17 residues. Losses at the gene ends were 0 bases for V and 5 bases for J; bases not matched to a gene: 10. Written as DNA, the CDR3 is TGCGCCAGCAGCTTGGCCGGGACAGGGGAAGGAAAAACTGAAGCTTTCTTT. Its protein product is CASSLAGTGEGKTEAFF.

This clonotype has only a few counts. The chain combines TRBV7-9 with TRBJ2-3; 7 nucleotides match TRBD1. V was pared by 3 bases and J by 3 bases, with 9 bases of the junction left unmatched. Looked up from germline, CDR1 is SEHNR and CDR2 is FQNEAQ (reference sequence). This CDR3 comprises 16 residues. The CDR3 protein is CASSLGRQGLTDTQYF. The CDR3 DNA is TGTGCCAGCAGCTTGGGTCGACAGGGCCTTACAGATACGCAGTATTTT.

In its sample, this clonotype was seen many times. This chain joins TRBV7-6 and TRBJ1-5, with D uncertain. CDR1 and CDR2 (germline): SGHVS, FNYEAQ. The CDR3 is 14 residues long. V lost 1 base to trimming and J lost 2 bases, with 6 bases between them. In DNA, the CDR3 is TGTGCCAGCAGCTTAGGGCTGGGCAATCAGCCCCAGCATTTT. It codes for CASSLGLGNQPQHF. Using reference TRBV7-6 and TRBJ1-5 for the parts outside the CDR3, the full variable domain is GAGVSQSPRYKVTKRGQDVALRCDPISGHVSLYWYRQALGQGPEFLTYFNYEAQQDKSGLPNDRFSAERPEGSISTLTIQRTEQRDSAMYRCASSLGLGNQPQHFGDGTRLSIL.

The table lists this clonotype with many counts. This chain joins TRBV28 and TRBJ2-7; no clear D gene. There are 14 residues in the CDR3. With 5 bases removed from V and 1 base from J, the gap between germline ends came to 12 bases. From germline, CDR1 is MDHEN and CDR2 SYDVKM. As DNA, the CDR3 is TGTGCCAGCAGTCGCCCTCCGGAATCCTACGAGCAGTACTTC. This translates into CASSRPPESYEQYF.

The sample holds a few counts of this clonotype. This chain connects TRBV7-9 to TRBJ2-2, with 8 bases that match TRBD2. The CDR3 is 18 amino acids. After removal of 5 bases from V and 4 bases from J, the junction contained 15 bases not matched to a gene. The germline V gene has CDR1 SEHNR and CDR2 FQNEAQ (reference sequence). CDR3 in DNA: TGTGCCAGCAGCCATCGGGCAGCGGGGGATGCCGCCACCGGGGAGCTGTTTTTT. Its translation: CASSHRAAGDAATGELFF.

This clonotype was seen ten or more times. The V gene is TRBV6-5, the J gene TRBJ2-5; 7 bases are a match to TRBD1. Germline V gene lookup returns CDR1 MNHEY and CDR2 SVGAGI. With 0 bases clipped from V and 5 bases from J, the junction kept 15 bases outside the gene matches. There are 18 residues in the CDR3. CDR3 bases: TGTGCCAGCAGTTACTCGGCGACAGGGAGTCGTAGTAGGGAGACCCAGTACTTC. Protein sequence: CASSYSATGSRSRETQYF.

This clonotype was observed many times. In DNA form, the CDR3 reads TGTGCCAGCAGCTTAGGCCACCTCCAGGGACTAGTATCCACCGGGGAGCTGTTTTTT. Protein sequence: CASSLGHLQGLVSTGELFF. This chain connects TRBV7-9 to TRBJ2-2; the match to TRBD2 covers 8 bases. The CDR3 spans 19 residues. Germline V gives CDR1 SEHNR, CDR2 FQNEAQ (reference sequence). J was trimmed by 4 bases and V by 1 base; bases with no gene match: 14.

This clonotype was counted many times. The chain has TRBV11-2 and TRBJ2-1, with TRBD2 matching 7 bases. Germline V gives CDR1 SGHAT, CDR2 FQNNGV. V lost 5 bases and J lost 4; bases outside the gene matches: 5. This CDR3 is 14 amino acids long. CDR3 bases: TGTGCCAGCAGCACGGGGACTACGTACAATGAGCAGTTCTTC. This encodes CASSTGTTYNEQFF. Full variable domain (remainder filled in from reference TRBV11-2 and TRBJ2-1): EAGVAQSPRYKIIEKRQSVAFWCNPISGHATLYWYQQILGQGPKLLIQFQNNGVVDDSQLPKDRFSAERLKGVDSTLKIQPAKLEDSAVYLCASSTGTTYNEQFFGPGTRLTVL.